The rows below give T cell receptor beta chains drawn from one sample of a study of vaccination effects on CD4 cells after COVID-19. TCRdb's copy holds only in-frame clones and misses some; the assay was immunoSEQ multiplex PCR. The sample has roughly 70,000 clones; 73% are singletons. For these TCRs, the target antigens are not known. Material: CD4+ T cells from PBMCs cultured with HIV peptides, obtained before COVID-19 vaccination. The origin of the receptors is a human donor who had a prior SARS-CoV-2 infection. Both conserved end residues are part of each CDR3. Fields, in order: J gene, D gene, clone size, V gene, CDR3 DNA, CDR3 protein. D genes are given only for firm matches. Rows give clone size only sometimes, using once, few, many, or a class for an expanded clone.

>TRBJ2-1|TRBD2|NA|TRBV9
TGTGCCAGCAGCCGACTAGCGGTTCACTACAATGAGCAGTTCTTC
CASSRLAVHYNEQFF
>TRBJ1-1|TRBD1|NA|TRBV7-2
TGTGCCAGCAGCTTAGTGACAGGGGCTGGGGCTTTCTTT
CASSLVTGAGAFF
>TRBJ1-1|NA|NA|TRBV18
TGTGCCAGCTCACCATCCGGGGCGAGCACTGAAGCTTTCTTT
CASSPSGASTEAFF
>TRBJ2-7|TRBD1|NA|TRBV2
TGTGCCAGCAGTGAAGAACAGGGGAACGAGCAGTACTTC
CASSEEQGNEQYF
>TRBJ2-7|TRBD1|NA|TRBV6-5
TGTGCCAGCAGTAACAGGGGGCTCACCTACGAGCAGTACTTC
CASSNRGLTYEQYF
>TRBJ1-5|NA|NA|TRBV6-5
TGTGCCAGCAGTCCGTTCCAGGGACAGCCCCAGCATTTT
CASSPFQGQPQHF
>TRBJ1-1|NA|once|TRBV19
TGTGCCAGTAGTATTCAGCCGGGGACTACTGAAGCTTTCTTT
CASSIQPGTTEAFF
>TRBJ2-5|TRBD1|NA|TRBV5-8
TGTGCCAGCAGCTTGGGGTCGACAGGGGAAGAGACCCAGTACTTC
CASSLGSTGEETQYF
>TRBJ2-7|TRBD2|NA|TRBV15
TGTGCCACCAGCAGCGACTCTAGCGGGAGGTTCCACGAGCAGTACTTC
CATSSDSSGRFHEQYF
>TRBJ2-2|NA|NA|TRBV18
TGTGCCAGCTCACCGACACTTCCGAACACCGGGGAGCTGTTTTTT
CASSPTLPNTGELFF
>TRBJ2-3|TRBD1|once|TRBV2
TGTGCCAGCAGTGTGCGGCCAGGGGGCTCGGATACGCAGTATTTT
CASSVRPGGSDTQYF
>TRBJ1-2|NA|NA|TRBV18
TGTGCCAGCTACTCCCAGGACTATGGCTACACCTTC
CASYSQDYGYTF
>TRBJ2-4|NA|NA|TRBV19
TGTGCCAGTAGCCTGACTAGTTGGGGAAACATTCAGTACTTC
CASSLTSWGNIQYF
>TRBJ2-7|NA|NA|TRBV19
TGTGCCAGTAGTATCACATATAGCTACGAGATCCTTGTCTTC
CASSITYSYEILVF